The 18 T cell receptor beta chains below come from one sample, sequenced in a study of T cells in Graves' hyperthyroidism and ophthalmopathy. Amplified TCR beta CDR3 regions came from RNA transcripts. TCR CDR3 underwent first-round RT-PCR with the HTBI primer set. Each CDR3 protein is one row after TCRdb ran MiXCR on the multiplex PCR reads. The profile shows approximately 370,000 distinct CDR3 sequences, 17% of them singletons. The sequenced sample consisted of blood. The receptors come from a woman in her thirties with Graves' hyperthyroidism that later progressed to Graves' ophthalmopathy.

This clonotype has at least ten counts. This rearrangement joins TRBV7-9 to TRBJ2-1; D is unclear. The CDR3 runs to 17 residues. V shed 1 base and J shed 7 bases, with 20 bases lying between them. The germline V gene encodes CDR1 SEHNR and CDR2 FQNEAQ (reference sequence). The CDR3 loop is CASSLGSASFGGNEQFF. The CDR3, as DNA: TGTGCCAGCAGCTTAGGGTCCGCTAGTTTTGGCGGTAATGAGCAGTTCTTC.

The genes are TRBV4-1 and TRBJ1-4; tentative D call: TRBD1 (5 bases). Trimming left V 3 bases short and J 4 bases short, with 9 bases between. The germline CDR1 and CDR2 sequences are MGHRA and YSYEKL. The length of the CDR3 is 14 residues. The CDR3 loop is CASSQGRGNEKLFF. CDR3 DNA: TGCGCCAGCAGCCAGGGACGAGGTAATGAAAAACTGTTTTTT.

The V call is TRBV18, the J call TRBJ2-5; TRBD2 matches 7 bases. The junction had 1 base not matched to a gene; V was cut back by 1 base and J by 2 bases. This CDR3 comprises 14 residues. Germline lookup yields CDR1 KGHSH and CDR2 LQKENI. As DNA, the CDR3 is TGTGCCAGCTCACCACTCGGGGGGCAAGAGACCCAGTACTTC. Translated, it gives CASSPLGGQETQYF.

This clonotype was seen a few times. This chain connects TRBV5-1 to TRBJ2-1, with a tentative D call TRBD2 (5 bases). With 0 bases removed from V and 10 bases from J, the gap between germline ends came to 20 bases. CDR1 and CDR2 from the germline V gene are SGHRS and YFSETQ. The CDR3 totals 16 residues. CDR3 in DNA: TGCGCCAGCAGCTTGGGATCGGGAACTTTATCCGGGGAGCAGTTCTTC. It translates to CASSLGSGTLSGEQFF.

Concerning this clonotype itself: Sequence at one end of the junction differs from germline and may be a read error. The CDR3 coding sequence is TGTGCCAGCGGCAAGAGCAAAGACATTCAGTACTTC. Protein sequence: CASGKSKDIQYF. The V call is TRBV6-2 or TRBV6-3, the J call TRBJ2-4; D remains ambiguous. Per the germline V gene, CDR1 is MNHEY and CDR2 is SVGEGT. This CDR3 region has 12 residues.

V is TRBV7-2 and J is TRBJ2-1, with a possible D match to TRBD2 (7 bases). This CDR3 region has 14 residues. V lost 3 bases and J lost 9, with 15 bases in between. Germline loops: CDR1 SGHTA, CDR2 FQGNSA. This CDR3 is CASSFPLRGGEQFF. DNA for the CDR3: TGTGCCAGCAGCTTTCCTCTAAGGGGGGGTGAGCAGTTCTTC.

This sequence joins TRBV27 and TRBJ2-7; D gene unclear. Germline V gene sequence: CDR1 MNHEY, CDR2 SMNVEV (reference sequence). The CDR3 has 16 amino acids. Trimming pared 1 base from V and 2 bases from J, leaving 15 bases between. CDR3 residues: CASSLLKTERAYEQYF. DNA for the CDR3: TGTGCCAGCAGTTTATTGAAGACCGAAAGGGCCTACGAGCAGTACTTC.

The chain uses TRBV19 and TRBJ1-1; D not certain. The CDR3 runs 14 residues. Trimming took off 2 bases at V and 4 bases at J, with 11 bases between the two ends. The V gene's germline CDR1 is LNHDA and CDR2 SQIVND (reference sequence). DNA for the CDR3: TGTGCCAGTAGTATACCTGGGTTTCGCACTGAAGCTTTCTTT. As protein: CASSIPGFRTEAFF.

This clonotype occurred many times. J is TRBJ2-3 and V is TRBV5-1, with 9 bases identical to TRBD2. Unmatched junction bases numbered 11, after V lost 2 bases and J lost 7 bases. Germline V gives CDR1 SGHRS, CDR2 YFSETQ. The CDR3 totals 16 residues. The CDR3 DNA reads TGCGCCAGCAGCTTTTCCGGGACTAGCCAGATGAATACGCAGTATTTT. This gives the protein CASSFSGTSQMNTQYF.

Ten or more counts support this clonotype. The J gene is TRBJ2-7, the V gene TRBV11-2; TRBD1 matches at 8 bases. Losses at the gene ends were 5 bases for V and 2 bases for J; bases not matched to a gene: 11. The CDR3 runs 16 residues. The V gene's germline CDR1 is SGHAT and CDR2 FQNNGV. In DNA form, the CDR3 reads TGTGCCAGCAGCCGTTCCCGAGGACAGGGAACCTACGAGCAGTACTTC. Protein product: CASSRSRGQGTYEQYF.

This clonotype was recorded a few times. The chain joins TRBV12-3 or TRBV12-4 to TRBJ2-5, with D unclear. V gave up 3 bases and J gave up 2 bases, with 4 bases separating them. This CDR3 spans 12 amino acids. CDR3: CASSLKQETQYF. Here the CDR3 DNA reads TGTGCCAGCAGTTTGAAACAAGAGACCCAGTACTTC.

The J gene is TRBJ2-6, the V gene TRBV28; perhaps TRBD1 as D (6 bases). The V and J ends lost 8 bases and 0 bases respectively, with 14 bases between them. Germline loops: CDR1 MDHEN, CDR2 SYDVKM. CDR3 size: 16 residues. The CDR3 DNA is TGTGCCAGCCCCGCGACAGGTTACTCTGGGGCCAACGTCCTGACTTTC. Encoded protein: CASPATGYSGANVLTF.

This clonotype appeared many times. The J gene is TRBJ2-1, the V gene TRBV20-1; no reliable D call. Trimming removed 0 bases at V and 4 bases at J, with 13 bases between. The length of the CDR3 is 15 residues. The V gene's germline CDR1 is DFQATT and CDR2 SNEGSKA (reference sequence). CDR3 DNA sequence: TGCAGTGCTAGAGATGTACGCTACAGATACAATGAGCAGTTCTTC. Its translation: CSARDVRYRYNEQFF.

Many counts were recorded for this clonotype. V gene TRBV15 combines with J gene TRBJ1-1, with 8 bases lining up with TRBD1. Looked up from germline, CDR1 is LNHNV and CDR2 is YYDKDF (reference sequence). V dropped 8 bases and J dropped 10; count of bases not matched to a gene: 12. The CDR3 totals 13 residues. The CDR3 nucleotides are TGTGCCACCTACGGAAGGACAGGGTTGTCAGCTTTCTTT. Amino acid sequence: CATYGRTGLSAFF.

This clonotype has at least ten counts. J is TRBJ2-7 and V is TRBV10-3; 9 bases are a match to TRBD1. The CDR3 extends over 16 amino acids. With V trimmed by 2 bases and J by 2 bases, 7 bases remained unmatched. Germline CDR1 is ENHRY and CDR2 is SYGVKD. CDR3 nucleotides: TGTGCCATCAGTGAGCCAGGGACAGGGCATGCCTACGAGCAGTACTTC. The encoded protein is CAISEPGTGHAYEQYF.

The rearrangement joins TRBV6-2 or TRBV6-3 to TRBJ1-4; possibly TRBD1 for D (6 bases). The V gene's germline CDR1 is MNHEY and CDR2 SVGEGT. The V and J ends lost 4 bases and 8 bases respectively, with 14 bases between them. The CDR3 loop spans 14 amino acids. The CDR3 region has the DNA TGTGCCAGCAGTTTCGACAGGCTCGGAGAAAAACTGTTTTTT. Its protein is CASSFDRLGEKLFF.

By share, this clonotype counts as hyperexpanded. The V gene is TRBV4-1, the J gene TRBJ1-1, with D maybe TRBD1 (5 bases). The CDR3 consists of 15 residues. CDR1 is MGHRA and CDR2 is YSYEKL in the germline V gene. Trimming removed 1 base from V and 1 base from J, with 10 bases in between. CDR3: CASSQGGPSNTEAFF. CDR3 coding DNA: TGCGCCAGCAGCCAAGGGGGCCCGTCGAACACTGAAGCTTTCTTT.

The chain is built from TRBV20-1 and TRBJ1-2; D is unresolved. Trimming took off 3 bases at V and 7 bases at J, with 15 bases between the two ends. Germline V lookup: CDR1 DFQATT, CDR2 SNEGSKA (reference sequence). This CDR3 spans 13 amino acids. CDR3 bases: TGCAGTGCTAGCGGGCAGCCTTTTGGTGGCTACACCTTC. Translation gives CSASGQPFGGYTF.